This T cell receptor beta chain comes out of a study of B cell selection in AIRE deficiency. Regulatory T cells were sorted as CD4+CD25hiCD127low/negative cells. How the authors handled the data: Patients' Tregs yielded about 51,000 distinct TCRbeta sequences; donors' 9.56x10^4. The table came from immunoSEQ multiplex PCR; TCRdb's copy has only in-frame clones and leaves some out. D and trimming come from the DNA, and the V and J calls and clone size come from that table. The table includes approximately 26,000 clones, roughly 90% detected once. Findings of the study overall: Shared Treg sequences were biased toward short CDR3s with few non-templated nucleotide insertions. Patient Tconv cells held roughly 33% of Treg sequences shared by healthy donors.

To note about this clone: The antigen remains unidentified.

Per germline, CDR1 LNHNV and CDR2 YYDKDF (reference sequence). The CDR3 is 14 residues long. The V end was cut by 3 bases, the J end by 6 bases, with 14 bases between. V is TRBV15 and J is TRBJ1-1; D uncertain. The origin of this receptor is a human donor in good health. The specimen was CD4+CD25+ Tregs sorted from PBMCs. The CDR3 protein is CATSSYERYAEAFF. Here the CDR3 DNA reads TGTGCCACCAGCAGTTATGAGCGGTACGCTGAAGCTTTCTTT.